This T cell receptor (beta chain) was sequenced during a study of PD-1 blockade in classical Hodgkin lymphoma. V dropped 4 bases and J dropped 8; count of bases not matched to a gene: 17. The CDR3 covers 18 residues. Germline V gene sequence: CDR1 MNHEY, CDR2 SMNVEV (reference sequence). Method: immunoSEQ multiplex PCR; TCRdb's copy keeps in-frame clones and lacks some. The sample holds about 93,000 clones, approximately 78% seen once. The time point is: cycle 4 day 1 (C4D1), after more than 5 weeks of nivolumab. All trial patients relapsed after autologous stem cell transplantation. Responses achieved at best were complete response, partial response or progressive disease. Study findings and constraints: Patients newly diagnosed and complete responders had comparable baseline diversity. CD4+ TCR diversity, unlike CD8+, rose significantly by C4D1. TCR diversity at baseline was reported to be reduced in newly diagnosed patients relative to healthy donors.

As concerns this clone: Its target is unknown.

The chain has TRBV27 and TRBJ2-2; TRBD1 matches 9 bases. The sequence derives from a human donor with classical Hodgkin lymphoma. Sequenced here: peripheral blood mononuclear cells (PBMCs), sampled before the fourth cycle of nivolumab. CDR3 protein: CASSSTTTGTGSRGELFF. CDR3 nucleotides: TGTGCCAGCAGTTCCACCACCACCGGGACAGGGAGTAGGGGGGAGCTGTTTTTT.